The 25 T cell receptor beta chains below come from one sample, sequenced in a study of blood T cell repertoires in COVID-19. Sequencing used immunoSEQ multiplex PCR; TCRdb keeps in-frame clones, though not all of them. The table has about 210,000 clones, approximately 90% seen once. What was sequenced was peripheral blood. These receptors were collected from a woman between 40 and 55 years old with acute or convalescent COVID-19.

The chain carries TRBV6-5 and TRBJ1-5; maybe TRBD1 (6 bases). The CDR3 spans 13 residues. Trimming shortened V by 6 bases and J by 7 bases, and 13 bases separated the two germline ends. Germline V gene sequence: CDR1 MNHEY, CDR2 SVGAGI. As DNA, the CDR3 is TGTGCCAGCAGAACAGGGTTAGGCCAGCCCCAGCATTTT. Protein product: CASRTGLGQPQHF.

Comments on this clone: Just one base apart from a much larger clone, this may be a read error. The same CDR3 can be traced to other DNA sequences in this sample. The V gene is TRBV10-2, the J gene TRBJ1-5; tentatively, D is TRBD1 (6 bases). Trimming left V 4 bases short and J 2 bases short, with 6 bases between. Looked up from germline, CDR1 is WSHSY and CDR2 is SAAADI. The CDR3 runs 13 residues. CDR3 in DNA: TGCGCCAGCAGTGGACAGGGCAATCAGCCCCAGCATTTT. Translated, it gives CASSGQGNQPQHF.

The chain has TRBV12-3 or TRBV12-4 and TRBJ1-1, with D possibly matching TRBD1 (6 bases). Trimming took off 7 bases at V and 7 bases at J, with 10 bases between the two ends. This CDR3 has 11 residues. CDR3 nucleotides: TGTGCCAGCACCGAGACAGGTGAAGCTTTCTTT. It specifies CASTETGEAFF.

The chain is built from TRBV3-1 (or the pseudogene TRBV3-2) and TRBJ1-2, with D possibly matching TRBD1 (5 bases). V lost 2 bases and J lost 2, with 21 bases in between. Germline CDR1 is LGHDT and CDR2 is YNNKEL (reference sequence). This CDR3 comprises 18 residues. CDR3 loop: CASSQTIHSGVGNYGYTF. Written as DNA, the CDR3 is TGTGCCAGCAGCCAAACGATTCATTCGGGGGTGGGGAACTATGGCTACACCTTC.

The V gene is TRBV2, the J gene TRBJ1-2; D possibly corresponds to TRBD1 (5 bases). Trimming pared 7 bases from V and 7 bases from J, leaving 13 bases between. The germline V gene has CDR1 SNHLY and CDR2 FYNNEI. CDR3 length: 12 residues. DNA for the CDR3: TGTGCCAGCACCCCCGGACATTCTGGCTACACCTTC. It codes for CASTPGHSGYTF.

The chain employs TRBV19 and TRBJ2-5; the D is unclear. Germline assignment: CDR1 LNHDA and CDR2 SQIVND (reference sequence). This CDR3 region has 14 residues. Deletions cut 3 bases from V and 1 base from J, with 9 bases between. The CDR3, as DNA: TGTGCCAGTAGTATCCCAGATACCCAAGAGACCCAGTACTTC. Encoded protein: CASSIPDTQETQYF.

Here the CDR3 reads CAWSSRGGGNQPQHF. The CDR3 DNA sequence: TGTGCCTGGAGTAGCAGGGGTGGAGGCAATCAGCCCCAGCATTTT. This rearrangement joins TRBV30 to TRBJ1-5; perhaps TRBD1 as D (6 bases). Germline-derived CDR1 and CDR2 are GTSNPN and SVGIG (reference sequence). V lost 2 bases and J 2 bases, leaving 13 bases between the germline ends. The CDR3 sequence is 15 residues long.

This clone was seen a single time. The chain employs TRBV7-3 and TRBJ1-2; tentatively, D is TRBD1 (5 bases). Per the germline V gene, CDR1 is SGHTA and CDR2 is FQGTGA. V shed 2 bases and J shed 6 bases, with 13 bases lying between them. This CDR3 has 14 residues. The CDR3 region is CASSLGAGHDGYTF. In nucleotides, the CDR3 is TGTGCCAGCAGCTTAGGTGCGGGGCACGATGGCTACACCTTC.

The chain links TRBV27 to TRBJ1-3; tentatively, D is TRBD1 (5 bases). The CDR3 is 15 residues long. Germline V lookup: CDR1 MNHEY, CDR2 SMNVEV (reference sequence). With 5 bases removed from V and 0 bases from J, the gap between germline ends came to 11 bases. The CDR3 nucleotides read TGTGCCAGCAGTAAGCTGCAGGGCTCTGGAAACACCATATATTTT. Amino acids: CASSKLQGSGNTIYF.

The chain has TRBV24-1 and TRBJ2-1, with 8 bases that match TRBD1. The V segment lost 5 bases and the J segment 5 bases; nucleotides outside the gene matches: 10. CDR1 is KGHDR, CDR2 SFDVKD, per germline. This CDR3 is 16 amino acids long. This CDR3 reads CATSGNRGRSDNEQFF. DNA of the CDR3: TGTGCCACCAGTGGCAACAGGGGGAGGTCGGACAATGAGCAGTTCTTC.

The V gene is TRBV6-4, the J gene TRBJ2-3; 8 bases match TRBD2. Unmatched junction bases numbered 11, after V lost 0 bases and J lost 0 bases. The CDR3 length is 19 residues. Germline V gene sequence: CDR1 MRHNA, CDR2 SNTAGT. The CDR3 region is CASSDSVSGGTTSTDTQYF. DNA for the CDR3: TGTGCCAGCAGTGACTCGGTCAGCGGGGGTACAACTAGCACAGATACGCAGTATTTT.

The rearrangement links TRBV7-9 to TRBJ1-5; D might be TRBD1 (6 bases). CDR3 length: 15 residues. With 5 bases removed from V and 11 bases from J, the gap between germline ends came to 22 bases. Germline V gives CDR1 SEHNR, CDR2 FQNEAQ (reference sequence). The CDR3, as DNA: TGTGCCAGCAGCGCCGAGGCACAGGGCCTCACAGCCCAGCATTTT. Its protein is CASSAEAQGLTAQHF.

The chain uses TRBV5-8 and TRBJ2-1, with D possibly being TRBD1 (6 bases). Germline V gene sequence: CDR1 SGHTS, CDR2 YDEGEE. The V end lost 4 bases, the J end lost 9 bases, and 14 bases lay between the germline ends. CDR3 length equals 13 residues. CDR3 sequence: CASSQQGVTEQFF. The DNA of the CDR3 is TGTGCCAGCAGCCAACAGGGAGTCACTGAGCAGTTCTTC.

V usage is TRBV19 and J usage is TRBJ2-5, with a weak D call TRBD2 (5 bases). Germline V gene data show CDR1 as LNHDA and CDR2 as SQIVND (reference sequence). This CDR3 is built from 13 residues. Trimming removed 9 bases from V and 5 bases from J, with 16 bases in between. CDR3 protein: CASRLRAGETQYF. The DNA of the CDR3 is TGTGCCAGCCGGTTGAGGGCTGGGGAGACCCAGTACTTC.

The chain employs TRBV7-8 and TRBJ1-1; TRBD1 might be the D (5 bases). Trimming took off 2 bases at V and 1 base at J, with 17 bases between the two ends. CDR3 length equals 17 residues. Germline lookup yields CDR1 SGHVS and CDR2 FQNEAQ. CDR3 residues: CASSLKSVSRANTEAFF. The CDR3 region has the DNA TGTGCCAGCAGCTTAAAATCCGTCAGCAGGGCGAACACTGAAGCTTTCTTT.

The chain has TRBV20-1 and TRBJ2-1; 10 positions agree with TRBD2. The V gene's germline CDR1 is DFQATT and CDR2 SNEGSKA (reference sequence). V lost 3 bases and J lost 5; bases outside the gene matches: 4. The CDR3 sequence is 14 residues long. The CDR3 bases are TGCAGTGCTAGTAAGGGGACTAGCGACAATGAGCAGTTCTTC. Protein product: CSASKGTSDNEQFF.

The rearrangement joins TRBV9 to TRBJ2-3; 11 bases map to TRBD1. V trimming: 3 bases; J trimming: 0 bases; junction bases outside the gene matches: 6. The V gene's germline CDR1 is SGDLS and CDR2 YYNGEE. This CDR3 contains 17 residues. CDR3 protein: CASSGRTGGISTDTQYF. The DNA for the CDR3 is TGTGCCAGCAGCGGTCGGACAGGGGGCATTAGCACAGATACGCAGTATTTT.

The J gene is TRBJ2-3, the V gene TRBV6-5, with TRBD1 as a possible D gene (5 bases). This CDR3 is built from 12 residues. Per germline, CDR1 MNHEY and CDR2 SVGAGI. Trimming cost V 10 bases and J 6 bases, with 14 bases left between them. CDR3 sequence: CAIYRPWDTQYF. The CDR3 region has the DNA TGTGCCATTTACAGGCCTTGGGATACGCAGTATTTT.

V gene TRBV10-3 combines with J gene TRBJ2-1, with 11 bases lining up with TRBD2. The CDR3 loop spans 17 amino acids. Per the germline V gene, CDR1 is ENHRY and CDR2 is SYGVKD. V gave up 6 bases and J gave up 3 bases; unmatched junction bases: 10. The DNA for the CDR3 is TGTGCCATCAGGCCCGCTAGCGGGGGGCCCCTCTACAATGAGCAGTTCTTC. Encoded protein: CAIRPASGGPLYNEQFF.

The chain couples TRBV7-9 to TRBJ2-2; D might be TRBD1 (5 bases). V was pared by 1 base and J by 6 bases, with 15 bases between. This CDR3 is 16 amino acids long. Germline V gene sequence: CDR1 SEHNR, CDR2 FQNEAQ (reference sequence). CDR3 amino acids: CASSLVQGWGAGELFF. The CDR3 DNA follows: TGTGCCAGCAGCTTAGTTCAAGGCTGGGGCGCCGGGGAGCTGTTTTTT.

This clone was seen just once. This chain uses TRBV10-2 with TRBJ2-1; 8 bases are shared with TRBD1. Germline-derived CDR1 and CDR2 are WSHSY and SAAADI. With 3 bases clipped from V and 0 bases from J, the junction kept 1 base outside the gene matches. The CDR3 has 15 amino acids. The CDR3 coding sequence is TGCGCCAGCAGTGATACAGGGGGCTCCTACAATGAGCAGTTCTTC. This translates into CASSDTGGSYNEQFF.

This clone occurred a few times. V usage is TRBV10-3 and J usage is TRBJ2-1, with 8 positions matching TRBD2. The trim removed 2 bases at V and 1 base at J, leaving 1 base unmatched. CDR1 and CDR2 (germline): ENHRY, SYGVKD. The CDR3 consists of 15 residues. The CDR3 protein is CAISEAGGSYNEQFF. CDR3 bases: TGTGCCATCAGTGAGGCGGGGGGTTCCTACAATGAGCAGTTCTTC.

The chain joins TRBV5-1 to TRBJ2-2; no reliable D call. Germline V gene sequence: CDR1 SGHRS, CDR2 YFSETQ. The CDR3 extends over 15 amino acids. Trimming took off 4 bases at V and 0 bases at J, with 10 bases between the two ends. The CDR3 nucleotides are TGCGCCAGCAGCCCCTCAGTTGCGAACACCGGGGAGCTGTTTTTT. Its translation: CASSPSVANTGELFF.

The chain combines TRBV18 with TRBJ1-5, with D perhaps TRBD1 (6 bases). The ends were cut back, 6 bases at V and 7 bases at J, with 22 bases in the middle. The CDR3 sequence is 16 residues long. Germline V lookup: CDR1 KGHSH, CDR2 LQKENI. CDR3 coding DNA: TGTGCCAGCTCCCATCTCGACGGGGGGCAAGGGCAGCCCCAGCATTTT. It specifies CASSHLDGGQGQPQHF. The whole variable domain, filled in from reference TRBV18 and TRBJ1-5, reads NAGVMQNPRHLVRRRGQEARLRCSPMKGHSHVYWYRQLPEEGLKFMVYLQKENIIDESGMPKERFSAEFPKEGPSILRIQQVVRGDSAAYFCASSHLDGGQGQPQHFGDGTRLSIL.

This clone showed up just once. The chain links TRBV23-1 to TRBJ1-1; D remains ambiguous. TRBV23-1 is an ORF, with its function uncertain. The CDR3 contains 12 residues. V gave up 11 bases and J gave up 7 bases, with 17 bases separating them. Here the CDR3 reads CAGDIRSNEAFF. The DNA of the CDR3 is TGCGCCGGTGACATTCGTTCTAATGAAGCTTTCTTT.